The T cell receptor beta chain described here comes from a study of blood T cell repertoires in COVID-19. As for the study in general: Whether acute or convalescent, the COVID-19 samples came from the United States, Italy and Spain. Nucleic acid was either cDNA or gDNA, and it came from T cells, B-cell-depleted T cells, or PBMCs.

Original analysis: Reference gene primer amplification yielded estimated nucleated cell counts. Assay used: immunoSEQ multiplex PCR; TCRdb lists only in-frame clones, some missing. V, J and clone size derive from that table, while D and trimming were established from the DNA sequence. The sample yields roughly 70,000 clones, approximately 90% seen once. Input material: peripheral blood. The TCR comes from a human donor in a cohort sampled during active COVID-19.

The CDR3 loop is CASSQLQGAGGYTF. Written as DNA, the CDR3 is TGTGCCAGCAGCCAATTACAGGGGGCAGGTGGCTACACCTTC. The chain combines TRBV9 with TRBJ1-2; 9 positions match TRBD1. Germline CDR1 and CDR2: SGDLS and YYNGEE. The J segment lost 7 bases and the V segment lost 4 bases, leaving 8 bases of the junction unmatched. This CDR3 is built from 14 residues.